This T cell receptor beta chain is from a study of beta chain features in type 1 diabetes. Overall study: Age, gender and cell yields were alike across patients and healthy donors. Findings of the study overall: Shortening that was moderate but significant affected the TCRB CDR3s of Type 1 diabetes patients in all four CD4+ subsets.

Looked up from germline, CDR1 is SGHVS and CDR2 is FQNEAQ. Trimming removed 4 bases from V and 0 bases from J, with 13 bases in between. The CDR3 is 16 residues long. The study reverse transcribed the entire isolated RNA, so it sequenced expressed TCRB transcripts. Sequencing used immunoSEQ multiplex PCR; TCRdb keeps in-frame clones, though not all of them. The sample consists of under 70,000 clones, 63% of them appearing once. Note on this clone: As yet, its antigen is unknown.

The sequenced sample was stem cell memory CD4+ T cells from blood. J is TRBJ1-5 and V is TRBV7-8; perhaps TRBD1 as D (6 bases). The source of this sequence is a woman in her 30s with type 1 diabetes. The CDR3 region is CASSSQDRYSNQPQHF. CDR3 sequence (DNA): TGTGCCAGCAGCTCCCAAGACAGGTATAGCAATCAGCCCCAGCATTTT.